In its sample, the clone carrying this T cell receptor beta chain ranks as medium-sized. Its antigen is not known. This sample is drawn from a study of HIV-infected patients and healthy controls. The study, taken as a whole, reports: Compared with untreated HIV+ repertoires, healthy controls showed roughly threefold more distinct CDR3s and higher Shannon diversity. HLA types of the donors remained undetermined.

500 ng RNA was reverse transcribed with alpha and beta constant-region primers. Alpha and beta chain libraries were made separately by chain-specific third strand synthesis with multiplexing indices. The cDNA received a 5' RACE adapter containing a random hexamer plus an SP2 sequencing primer site. A 12-nucleotide barcode per molecule came from two concatenated random hexamers added pre-amplification. TCRdb reanalysed the 5' RACE reads using MiXCR and keeps one entry per CDR3 protein. The data contain 15,000 to 20,000 distinct CDR3 sequences, around 10% of them singletons. All unsorted peripheral T cells were captured because whole blood was used without fractionation. V was shortened by 0 bases and J by 0 bases, with 9 bases between the two germline ends. The CDR3 runs to 16 residues. Germline CDR1 is LNHNV and CDR2 is YYDKDF (reference sequence).

The rearrangement uses TRBV15 and TRBJ2-4; TRBD1 might be the D (5 bases). The TCR comes from an adult in good health. What was sequenced was blood. CDR3 sequence (DNA): TGTGCCACCAGCAGAGATAGTGGGGCAGCCAAAAACATTCAGTACTTC. Translated, it gives CATSRDSGAAKNIQYF.